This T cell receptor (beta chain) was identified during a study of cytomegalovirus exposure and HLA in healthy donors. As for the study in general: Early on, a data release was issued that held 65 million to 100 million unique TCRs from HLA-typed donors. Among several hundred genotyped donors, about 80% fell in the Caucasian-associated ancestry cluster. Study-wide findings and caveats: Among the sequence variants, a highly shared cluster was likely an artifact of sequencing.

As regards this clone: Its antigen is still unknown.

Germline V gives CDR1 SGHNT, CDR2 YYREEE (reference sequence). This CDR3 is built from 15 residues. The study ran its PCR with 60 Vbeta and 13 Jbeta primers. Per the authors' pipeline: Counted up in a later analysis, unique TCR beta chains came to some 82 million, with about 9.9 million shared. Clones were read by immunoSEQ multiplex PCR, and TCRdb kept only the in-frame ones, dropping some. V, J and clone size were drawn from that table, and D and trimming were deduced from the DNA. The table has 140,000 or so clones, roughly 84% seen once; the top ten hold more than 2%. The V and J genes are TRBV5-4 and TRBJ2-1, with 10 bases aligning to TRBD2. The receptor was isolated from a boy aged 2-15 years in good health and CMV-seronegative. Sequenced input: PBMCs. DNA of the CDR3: TGTGCTGTAGTAGGGGGCAGCGGGGGGGCGAATGAGCAGTTCTTC. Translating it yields CAVVGGSGGANEQFF.